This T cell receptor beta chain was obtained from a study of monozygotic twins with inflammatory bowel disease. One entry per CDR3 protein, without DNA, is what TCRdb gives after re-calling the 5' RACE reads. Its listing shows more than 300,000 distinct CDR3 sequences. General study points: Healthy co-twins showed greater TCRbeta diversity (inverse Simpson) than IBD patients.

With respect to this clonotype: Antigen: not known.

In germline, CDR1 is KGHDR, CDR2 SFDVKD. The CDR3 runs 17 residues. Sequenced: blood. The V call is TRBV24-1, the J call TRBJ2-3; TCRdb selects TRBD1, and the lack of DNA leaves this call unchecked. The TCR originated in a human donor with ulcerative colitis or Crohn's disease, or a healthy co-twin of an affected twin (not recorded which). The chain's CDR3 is CATSDLGTGDFSDTQYF.